A selection of T cell receptor beta chains follows, all from one sample in a study of blood T cells in healthy people across ages. TCRdb itself ran the 5' RACE reads through MiXCR, one entry per CDR3 protein. The sample holds around 900,000 distinct CDR3 sequences, approximately 50% seen once. What was sequenced was blood. The receptors come from a woman aged 60-75 years in good health. Each CDR3 is given with its conserved first and last residue. The D gene is left open where the match is weak. Size is omitted from some rows. Given values are once, few, many or a class for expanded clones.

V,size,J,D,DNA,CDR3
TRBV30,.,TRBJ2-7,.,TGTGCCTGGAATACAGGGACCTACGAGCAGTACTTC,CAWNTGTYEQYF
TRBV27,few,TRBJ2-7,TRBD2,TGTGCCAGCAGTTTATTCCGAGCGGGAGGACTTCAATACTACGAGCAGTACTTC,CASSLFRAGGLQYYEQYF
TRBV7-2,few,TRBJ2-3,.,TGTGCCAGCAGCTGGAAGACAGATACGCAGTATTTT,CASSWKTDTQYF
TRBV5-1,.,TRBJ2-7,TRBD2,TGCGCCAGCAGCCCCATGGGGGGGAGGGCCGGGTACAATGAGCAGTACTTC,CASSPMGGRAGYNEQYF
TRBV30,.,TRBJ1-2,TRBD1,TGTGCCTGGAGGGACAGGGGACCGTATGGCTACACCTTC,CAWRDRGPYGYTF
TRBV28,many,TRBJ2-7,.,TGTGCCAGCAGGCTTACCTGGGACCACTCCTACGAGCAGTACTTC,CASRLTWDHSYEQYF
TRBV20-1,few,TRBJ1-2,TRBD1,TGCAGTGCTAGCCCGACGAGAGGGGGCCTGGCCTATGGCTACACCTTC,CSASPTRGGLAYGYTF
TRBV18,.,TRBJ1-1,.,TGTGCCAGCTCACCACAGGCGGACACAATGAACACTGAAGCTTTCTTT,CASSPQADTMNTEAFF
TRBV29-1,once,TRBJ2-6,TRBD1,TGCAGCGTCATAGGGACAGGGACCTCTGGGGCCAGCGTCCTGACTTTC,CSVIGTGTSGASVLTF
TRBV11-2,.,TRBJ2-3,.,TGTGCCAGCAGCTTATGGGCTATCACAGATACGCAGTATTTT,CASSLWAITDTQYF
TRBV11-1,few,TRBJ2-7,.,TGTGCCAGCAGCCAAACGTCCTCGGAGCAGTACTTC,CASSQTSSEQYF
TRBV27,.,TRBJ2-5,TRBD1,TGTGCCAGCAGTCGACAGGGCAAAGAGACCCAGTACTTC,CASSRQGKETQYF
TRBV19,.,TRBJ2-7,.,TGTGCCAGTAGTACGGACTACACGTACGAGCAGTACTTC,CASSTDYTYEQYF
TRBV28,few,TRBJ2-5,.,TGTGCCAGTTCCGGCGGGATTTGGGAGACCCAGTACTTC,CASSGGIWETQYF
TRBV9,.,TRBJ2-1,TRBD2,TGTGCCAGCAGCGCGACTAGCGGCCACAATGAGCAGTTCTTC,CASSATSGHNEQFF
TRBV6-2/TRBV6-3,.,TRBJ1-5,.,TGTGCCAGCAGTTTTCGGGGCGGGCTCAATCAGCCCCAGCATTTT,CASSFRGGLNQPQHF
TRBV7-2,few,TRBJ2-3,TRBD2,TGTGCCAGCAGGGGGGGGTATACGCAGTATTTT,CASRGGYTQYF
TRBV19,.,TRBJ2-3,TRBD2,TGTGCCACCTCGACTAGCGGCACAGATACGCAGTATTTT,CATSTSGTDTQYF
TRBV15,.,TRBJ2-7,TRBD2,TGTGCCACCAGCAGAGAGGGGACTAGCGGGAGAACTCTCACCTACGAGCAGTACTTC,CATSREGTSGRTLTYEQYF
TRBV5-1,.,TRBJ2-1,TRBD2,TGCGCCAGCAGCTTGTACTCACTAGCGGGAGCTGAGCAGTTCTTC,CASSLYSLAGAEQFF
TRBV25-1,.,TRBJ2-5,.,TGTGTCAGCAGTGAGGGGGGGGGGAGGACAGGGAGGATCTTTCAGTACTTC,CVSSEGGGRTGRIFQYF
TRBV7-9,.,TRBJ2-7,TRBD1,TGTGCCAGCAGCGACGACAGGGACCACGAGCAGTACTTC,CASSDDRDHEQYF
TRBV4-2,.,TRBJ2-5,TRBD2,TGTGCCAGCAGCCAAGGGGAGGGGACCCAGTACTTC,CASSQGEGTQYF